The 23 T cell receptor beta chains reported below all come from one sample, sequenced in a study of beta chain features in type 1 diabetes. As every portion of the isolated RNA was reverse transcribed, the sequencing read expressed TCRB transcripts. Generated by immunoSEQ multiplex PCR, the TCRdb table keeps only in-frame clones and is missing some. This sample has about 620,000 clones, with 15% to 18% found just once. Sample: naive CD4+ T cells from blood. The receptors originated from a man younger than 35 in good health.

The chain combines TRBV9 with TRBJ2-5, with D perhaps TRBD1 (6 bases). The CDR3 length is 15 residues. Germline V gene sequence: CDR1 SGDLS, CDR2 YYNGEE. V was shortened by 0 bases and J by 1 base, with 10 bases between the two germline ends. The CDR3 spells CASSVAPDSQETQYF. For the CDR3, the DNA is TGTGCCAGCAGCGTAGCCCCGGACAGCCAAGAGACCCAGTACTTC.

The J gene is TRBJ1-2, the V gene TRBV6-5; D gene unclear. Germline V gene sequence: CDR1 MNHEY, CDR2 SVGAGI. The CDR3 has 12 residues. Trimming left V 7 bases short and J 8 bases short, with 14 bases between. The CDR3 nucleotides are TGTGCCAGCACAACTGACCTACTCGGCTACACCTTC. Residues: CASTTDLLGYTF.

This clone was seen a handful of times. The chain recombines TRBV7-2 with TRBJ1-3; unclear D gene. Germline CDR1 is SGHTA and CDR2 is FQGNSA. V lost 3 bases and J 4 bases, leaving 10 bases between the germline ends. CDR3 length: 14 residues. CDR3: CASSLAIQGNTIYF. DNA of the CDR3: TGTGCCAGCAGCTTGGCTATACAGGGAAACACCATATATTTT.

V is TRBV14 and J is TRBJ2-5; D may be TRBD2 (6 bases). The germline V gene encodes CDR1 SGHDN and CDR2 FVKESK. This CDR3 region has 15 residues. V was clipped by 5 bases and J by 1 base, with 14 bases between them. The CDR3 loop reads CASSGFQGLQETQYF. CDR3 in DNA: TGTGCCAGCAGCGGTTTTCAGGGACTCCAAGAGACCCAGTACTTC.

V usage is TRBV7-2 and J usage is TRBJ2-1; the D is unclear. Germline V lookup: CDR1 SGHTA, CDR2 FQGNSA. Trimming cost V 3 bases and J 6 bases, with 15 bases left between them. The CDR3 extends over 15 amino acids. Here the CDR3 DNA reads TGTGCCAGCAGCTTCCTCCCTGCGCCGGTCAATGAGCAGTTCTTC. This sequence encodes CASSFLPAPVNEQFF.

This clone was observed a handful of times. This chain uses TRBV7-9 with TRBJ1-4; no reliable D call. Trimming stripped 5 bases from V and 4 bases from J, with 11 bases between. Germline loops: CDR1 SEHNR, CDR2 FQNEAQ (reference sequence). There are 14 residues in the CDR3. In DNA, the CDR3 is TGTGCCAGCAGCCGACCGAACGTTAATGAAAAACTGTTTTTT. Its translation: CASSRPNVNEKLFF.

The gene calls are TRBV15 and TRBJ1-2; TRBD1 might be the D (5 bases). V was trimmed by 9 bases and J by 1 base, leaving 18 bases between them. The CDR3 is 15 residues long. CDR1 and CDR2 from the germline V gene are LNHNV and YYDKDF (reference sequence). The CDR3 sequence is CATAGTESDNYGYTF. Written as DNA, the CDR3 is TGTGCCACTGCGGGGACCGAGAGTGATAACTATGGCTACACCTTC.

This clone was found a few times. The rearrangement links TRBV7-9 to TRBJ2-7, with D uncertain. Germline V lookup: CDR1 SEHNR, CDR2 FQNEAQ (reference sequence). The length of the CDR3 is 13 residues. V was clipped by 3 bases and J by 0 bases, with 6 bases between them. CDR3 DNA sequence: TGTGCCAGCAGCTTTAGTTACTCCTACGAGCAGTACTTC. This codes for CASSFSYSYEQYF. Filled out from reference TRBV7-9 and TRBJ2-7, the complete variable domain reads DTGVSQNPRHKITKRGQNVTFRCDPISEHNRLYWYRQTLGQGPEFLTYFQNEAQLEKSRLLSDRFSAERPKGSFSTLEIQRTEQGDSAMYLCASSFSYSYEQYFGPGTRLTVT.

This sequence joins TRBV20-1 and TRBJ2-7; D ambiguous. The CDR3 runs 11 residues. V was trimmed by 2 bases and J by 4 bases, leaving 6 bases between them. Germline assignment: CDR1 DFQATT and CDR2 SNEGSKA (reference sequence). CDR3 DNA: TGCAGTGCTAGACACCAGTACGAGCAGTACTTC. Translation gives CSARHQYEQYF.

The gene calls are TRBV30 and TRBJ1-2, with 7 bases aligning to TRBD1. Germline V CDR1 and CDR2: GTSNPN, SVGIG (reference sequence). CDR3 length: 12 residues. J was trimmed by 7 bases and V by 5 bases; bases with no gene match: 7. CDR3 DNA sequence: TGTGCCTGGGAGGGGGCAAGGCGTGGCTACACCTTC. Translation: CAWEGARRGYTF.

The V call is TRBV15, the J call TRBJ1-1; no definite D call. V was cut by 6 bases and J by 3 bases, with 11 bases left in between. Germline V CDR1 and CDR2: LNHNV, YYDKDF (reference sequence). CDR3 length: 13 amino acids. The CDR3 bases are TGTGCCACCAGTGCGGGGAGAGACACTGAAGCTTTCTTT. Translated, it gives CATSAGRDTEAFF.

Concerning this clone itself: Other DNA sequences within the sample encode an identical CDR3. This chain connects TRBV7-2 to TRBJ1-2; a weak D match, TRBD1 (5 bases). The CDR3 extends over 15 amino acids. With 1 base removed from V and 0 bases from J, the gap between germline ends came to 9 bases. Germline CDR1 reads SGHTA; CDR2 reads FQGNSA. As DNA, the CDR3 is TGTGCCAGCAGCTTAGGGGGCTTAGCTAACTATGGCTACACCTTC. This encodes CASSLGGLANYGYTF.

The chain carries TRBV19 and TRBJ2-1; D call uncertain. The CDR3 contains 13 residues. The V end was cut by 4 bases, the J end by 7 bases, with 11 bases between. The germline CDR1 and CDR2 sequences are LNHDA and SQIVND (reference sequence). Written as DNA, the CDR3 is TGTGCCAGTAGTACAAGACACCAAAATGAGCAGTTCTTC. Translating it yields CASSTRHQNEQFF.

A few counts support this clone. This chain joins TRBV28 and TRBJ2-7; D remains unclear. CDR3 length: 13 residues. Germline V gives CDR1 MDHEN, CDR2 SYDVKM. Trimming removed 2 bases at V and 2 bases at J, with 7 bases between. Here the CDR3 DNA reads TGTGCCAGCAGTTTAAGTCAGACCTACGAGCAGTACTTC. Protein: CASSLSQTYEQYF.

In its sample, this clone was seen a few times. An end of the junction does not agree with germline; a read error may underlie this. This chain uses TRBV4-2 with TRBJ2-3; 10 bases fit TRBD2. CDR1 LGHNA and CDR2 YNFKEQ come from the germline V gene. The CDR3 spans 15 residues. The CDR3 is CASSQAGGREDTQYF. The CDR3 DNA reads as TGTGCCAGCAGTCAAGCGGGGGGGCGTGAAGATACGCAGTATTTT.

The chain links TRBV18 to TRBJ1-2; TRBD1 aligns across 7 bases. The CDR3 runs 12 residues. Germline V gene data show CDR1 as KGHSH and CDR2 as LQKENI. V was pared by 6 bases and J by 8 bases, with 6 bases of the junction left unmatched. CDR3 DNA: TGTGCCAGCTCGACAGGGCTAAAAGGCTACACCTTC. Protein: CASSTGLKGYTF.

In its sample, this clone was seen a few times. V is TRBV11-2 and J is TRBJ2-7; the match to TRBD2 covers 7 bases. V trimming: 3 bases; J trimming: 4 bases; junction bases outside the gene matches: 6. The CDR3 runs 14 residues. Germline V CDR1 and CDR2: SGHAT, FQNNGV. The CDR3 reads CASSLPWEGYEQYF. The CDR3 coding sequence is TGTGCCAGCAGCTTGCCTTGGGAGGGGTACGAGCAGTACTTC.

This clone appeared a few times. The chain joins TRBV4-1 to TRBJ1-1; 9 bases line up with TRBD1. Trimming at V came to 4 bases and at J to 0 bases, leaving 12 bases not matched to a gene. CDR1 MGHRA and CDR2 YSYEKL come from the germline V gene. The CDR3 covers 18 residues. Here the CDR3 DNA reads TGCGCCAGCAGCCCAATCTGGACGGACAGGGGTATGAACACTGAAGCTTTCTTT. Protein product: CASSPIWTDRGMNTEAFF.

The chain is built from TRBV4-3 and TRBJ2-1; TRBD1 matches at 9 bases. V shed 0 bases and J 9 bases; nucleotides not matched to a gene: 12. Germline lookup yields CDR1 LGHNA and CDR2 YSLEER. CDR3 length equals 17 residues. The CDR3 protein is CASSQDTGQGIKLEQFF. CDR3 nucleotide sequence: TGCGCCAGCAGCCAAGATACGGGACAGGGAATCAAGCTTGAGCAGTTCTTC.

The rearrangement uses TRBV7-3 and TRBJ2-2; the match to TRBD2 covers 9 bases. CDR3 size: 14 residues. Germline assignment: CDR1 SGHTA and CDR2 FQGTGA. J gave up 7 bases and V 2 bases, and 2 bases lay outside the gene matches. CDR3 in DNA: TGTGCCAGCAGCTTACTAGCGGGAATCGGGGAGCTGTTTTTT. This codes for CASSLLAGIGELFF.

J is TRBJ1-1 and V is TRBV18; D might be TRBD1 (5 bases). From germline, CDR1 is KGHSH and CDR2 LQKENI. This CDR3 region has 16 residues. V was trimmed by 3 bases and J by 0 bases, leaving 14 bases between them. The CDR3 spells CASSPQGRRLNTEAFF. The CDR3 DNA sequence: TGTGCCAGCTCACCTCAGGGACGGAGGCTGAACACTGAAGCTTTCTTT.

The V and J genes are TRBV5-1 and TRBJ1-2; D is unclear. The CDR3 has 13 residues. V lost 0 bases and J lost 0, with 3 bases in between. Germline V gene sequence: CDR1 SGHRS, CDR2 YFSETQ. CDR3 sequence: CASSLVANYGYTF. CDR3 DNA sequence: TGCGCCAGCAGCTTGGTAGCTAACTATGGCTACACCTTC.

V and J are TRBV29-1 and TRBJ1-2; D possibly corresponds to TRBD1 (6 bases). This CDR3 has 11 amino acids. V was pared by 7 bases and J by 6 bases, with 12 bases between. Germline assignment: CDR1 SQVTM and CDR2 ANQGSEA. The CDR3 coding sequence is TGCAGCGACCGAAAGGGGGATGGCTACACCTTC. It yields the protein CSDRKGDGYTF. Full variable domain (missing parts from reference TRBV29-1 and TRBJ1-2): SAVISQKPSRDICQRGTSLTIQCQVDSQVTMMFWYRQQPGQSLTLIATANQGSEATYESGFVIDKFPISRPNLTFSTLTVSNMSPEDSSIYLCSDRKGDGYTFGSGTRLTVV.